The rows below give T cell receptor beta chains drawn from one sample of a study of CD4+ T cells in melanoma. Produced via immunoSEQ multiplex PCR; TCRdb's table is partial and in-frame only. The top ten clones hold under 5.5% of a sample with 52,000 or so clones, roughly two thirds of them seen once. The sample comprised tumor tissue. The receptors here all came from a human donor with melanoma. CDR3s include the opening cysteine and the closing phenylalanine or tryptophan. The D gene is left open where the match is weak. Rows may omit the clone size; those that give it use once, few, many or a size class.

J gene: TRBJ1-6; V gene: TRBV6-5; CDR3 length: 14; clone size: .; D gene: TRBD1; CDR3 protein: CASTGTGLKGPLHF; CDR3 DNA: TGTGCCAGCACCGGGACAGGCCTTAAAGGGCCCCTCCACTTT
J gene: TRBJ2-1; V gene: TRBV7-9; CDR3 length: 12; clone size: .; D gene: .; CDR3 protein: CASSQAGNEQFF; CDR3 DNA: TGTGCCAGCAGCCAGGCCGGGAATGAGCAGTTCTTC
J gene: TRBJ2-7; V gene: TRBV5-1; CDR3 length: 11; clone size: .; D gene: .; CDR3 protein: CASSLGAEQYF; CDR3 DNA: TGCGCCAGCAGCTTGGGGGCAGAGCAGTACTTC
J gene: TRBJ1-2; V gene: TRBV30; CDR3 length: 13; clone size: many; D gene: .; CDR3 protein: CAWIGRHNYGYTF; CDR3 DNA: TGTGCCTGGATAGGCAGGCACAACTATGGCTACACCTTC
J gene: TRBJ1-2; V gene: TRBV2; CDR3 length: 11; clone size: .; D gene: TRBD1; CDR3 protein: CASSYRGGYIF; CDR3 DNA: TGTGCCAGCAGTTACAGGGGAGGCTACATCTTC
J gene: TRBJ2-1; V gene: TRBV19; CDR3 length: 13; clone size: .; D gene: .; CDR3 protein: CASSMGTYNEQFF; CDR3 DNA: TGTGCCAGTAGTATGGGGACCTACAATGAGCAGTTCTTC
J gene: TRBJ2-7; V gene: TRBV5-5; CDR3 length: 13; clone size: .; D gene: .; CDR3 protein: CASSAGQSYEQYF; CDR3 DNA: TGTGCCAGCAGCGCGGGACAGTCCTACGAGCAGTACTTC
J gene: TRBJ1-5; V gene: TRBV6-5; CDR3 length: 15; clone size: .; D gene: .; CDR3 protein: CASRSVGGRDQPQHF; CDR3 DNA: TGTGCCAGCAGATCTGTAGGGGGGCGCGATCAGCCCCAGCATTTT
J gene: TRBJ1-4; V gene: TRBV2; CDR3 length: 15; clone size: .; D gene: .; CDR3 protein: CASSVDEGLNEKLFF; CDR3 DNA: TGTGCCAGCAGCGTGGACGAAGGCCTGAATGAAAAACTGTTTTTT
J gene: TRBJ2-1; V gene: TRBV5-5; CDR3 length: 15; clone size: .; D gene: TRBD1; CDR3 protein: CASRSGTGGFNEQFF; CDR3 DNA: TGTGCCAGCAGATCCGGGACAGGGGGATTTAATGAGCAGTTCTTC
J gene: TRBJ1-1; V gene: TRBV18; CDR3 length: 17; clone size: once; D gene: TRBD1; CDR3 protein: CASFDSLDRGSGTEAFF; CDR3 DNA: TGTGCCAGCTTCGACTCACTGGACAGGGGTAGCGGCACTGAAGCTTTCTTT
J gene: TRBJ2-3; V gene: TRBV27; CDR3 length: 14; clone size: .; D gene: .; CDR3 protein: CASSSLPSTDTQYF; CDR3 DNA: TGTGCCAGCAGTAGCCTACCGAGCACAGATACGCAGTATTTT
J gene: TRBJ1-2; V gene: TRBV7-9; CDR3 length: 13; clone size: few; D gene: .; CDR3 protein: CASSLFEGYGYTF; CDR3 DNA: TGTGCCAGCAGCTTGTTTGAGGGCTATGGCTACACCTTC
J gene: TRBJ2-5; V gene: TRBV4-3; CDR3 length: 15; clone size: .; D gene: .; CDR3 protein: CASSQDRRYQETQYF; CDR3 DNA: TGCGCCAGCAGCCAAGACAGGAGGTACCAAGAGACCCAGTACTTC
J gene: TRBJ2-3; V gene: TRBV19; CDR3 length: 16; clone size: .; D gene: TRBD1; CDR3 protein: CASSPEGTGTTDTQYF; CDR3 DNA: TGTGCCAGTAGTCCCGAGGGGACAGGGACCACAGATACGCAGTATTTT
J gene: TRBJ2-1; V gene: TRBV5-8; CDR3 length: 11; clone size: many; D gene: .; CDR3 protein: CASSFREEQFF; CDR3 DNA: TGTGCCAGCAGCTTCAGGGAGGAGCAGTTCTTC
J gene: TRBJ1-2; V gene: TRBV7-9; CDR3 length: 14; clone size: .; D gene: .; CDR3 protein: CASSPTATNYGYTF; CDR3 DNA: TGTGCCAGCAGCCCGACAGCTACTAACTATGGCTACACCTTC
J gene: TRBJ2-3; V gene: TRBV19; CDR3 length: 14; clone size: .; D gene: .; CDR3 protein: CASSSRQAPEGQYF; CDR3 DNA: TGTGCCAGTAGTTCCCGACAGGCTCCAGAAGGGCAGTATTTT
J gene: TRBJ2-7; V gene: TRBV28; CDR3 length: 16; clone size: .; D gene: TRBD2; CDR3 protein: CASSLSRASGAYEQYF; CDR3 DNA: TGTGCCAGCAGTTTATCCCGGGCTAGCGGGGCTTACGAGCAGTACTTC
J gene: TRBJ1-5; V gene: TRBV7-2; CDR3 length: 15; clone size: .; D gene: TRBD1; CDR3 protein: CASSFGTGANQPQHF; CDR3 DNA: TGTGCCAGCAGCTTCGGGACAGGGGCTAATCAGCCCCAGCATTTT
J gene: TRBJ2-5; V gene: TRBV19; CDR3 length: 15; clone size: .; D gene: .; CDR3 protein: CASSIKGTLQETQYF; CDR3 DNA: TGTGCCAGTAGTATAAAAGGGACACTTCAAGAGACCCAGTACTTC
J gene: TRBJ1-5; V gene: TRBV27; CDR3 length: 14; clone size: .; D gene: TRBD1; CDR3 protein: CASRTRGRNQPQHF; CDR3 DNA: TGTGCCAGCAGAACCAGGGGGCGTAATCAGCCCCAGCATTTT
J gene: TRBJ2-1; V gene: TRBV27; CDR3 length: 12; clone size: many; D gene: .; CDR3 protein: CASSSPGAEQFF; CDR3 DNA: TGTGCCAGCAGTTCACCAGGGGCTGAGCAGTTCTTC
J gene: TRBJ2-1; V gene: TRBV7-8; CDR3 length: 11; clone size: .; D gene: .; CDR3 protein: CASSPGNEQFF; CDR3 DNA: TGTGCCAGCAGCCCCGGCAATGAGCAGTTCTTC
J gene: TRBJ1-5; V gene: TRBV7-9; CDR3 length: 13; clone size: many; D gene: TRBD1; CDR3 protein: CASSTGQGQPQHF; CDR3 DNA: TGTGCCAGCAGCACCGGACAGGGGCAGCCCCAGCATTTT
J gene: TRBJ2-3; V gene: TRBV2; CDR3 length: 15; clone size: .; D gene: TRBD2; CDR3 protein: CASSALAGAWDTQYF; CDR3 DNA: TGTGCCAGCAGTGCACTAGCGGGGGCCTGGGATACGCAGTATTTT
J gene: TRBJ1-5; V gene: TRBV19; CDR3 length: 15; clone size: .; D gene: .; CDR3 protein: CASSTGAYSNQPQHF; CDR3 DNA: TGTGCCAGTAGTACAGGGGCTTATAGCAATCAGCCCCAGCATTTT
J gene: TRBJ1-1; V gene: TRBV6-6; CDR3 length: 15; clone size: .; D gene: .; CDR3 protein: CASSYSLSAYTEAFF; CDR3 DNA: TGTGCCAGCAGTTACTCACTGTCCGCCTACACTGAAGCTTTCTTT
J gene: TRBJ2-7; V gene: TRBV7-7; CDR3 length: 13; clone size: .; D gene: TRBD1; CDR3 protein: CASSSGTGGEQYF; CDR3 DNA: TGTGCTAGCAGTAGCGGGACAGGGGGGGAGCAGTACTTC
J gene: TRBJ2-1; V gene: TRBV7-7; CDR3 length: 13; clone size: many; D gene: .; CDR3 protein: CASSLQIYNEQFF; CDR3 DNA: TGTGCTAGCAGCCTGCAGATATACAATGAGCAGTTCTTC
J gene: TRBJ2-1; V gene: TRBV5-6; CDR3 length: 15; clone size: .; D gene: TRBD1; CDR3 protein: CASSLVGGAYNEQFF; CDR3 DNA: TGTGCCAGCAGCTTGGTAGGGGGCGCCTACAATGAGCAGTTCTTC
J gene: TRBJ1-5; V gene: TRBV2; CDR3 length: 15; clone size: .; D gene: .; CDR3 protein: CASSSNRGGNQPQHF; CDR3 DNA: TGTGCCAGCAGTTCGAACAGAGGCGGGAATCAGCCCCAGCATTTT
J gene: TRBJ1-6; V gene: TRBV5-1; CDR3 length: 14; clone size: .; D gene: .; CDR3 protein: CASSLSGVYSPLHF; CDR3 DNA: TGCGCCAGCAGCTTGTCAGGGGTATATTCACCCCTCCACTTT
J gene: TRBJ1-1; V gene: TRBV4-1; CDR3 length: 15; clone size: .; D gene: .; CDR3 protein: CASSQHSMGTTEAFF; CDR3 DNA: TGCGCCAGCAGCCAACACAGTATGGGGACCACTGAAGCTTTCTTT
J gene: TRBJ2-7; V gene: TRBV5-1; CDR3 length: 14; clone size: .; D gene: TRBD2; CDR3 protein: CASSPAGGTYEQYF; CDR3 DNA: TGCGCCAGCAGCCCGGCCGGGGGGACCTACGAGCAGTACTTC
J gene: TRBJ2-4; V gene: TRBV11-2; CDR3 length: 13; clone size: many; D gene: .; CDR3 protein: CASSFSGGDIQYF; CDR3 DNA: TGTGCCAGCAGCTTTTCCGGAGGGGACATTCAGTACTTC
J gene: TRBJ2-5; V gene: TRBV5-1; CDR3 length: 13; clone size: .; D gene: .; CDR3 protein: CASSLGSGETQYF; CDR3 DNA: TGCGCCAGCAGCTTGGGGTCGGGGGAGACCCAGTACTTC
J gene: TRBJ1-2; V gene: TRBV6-6; CDR3 length: 15; clone size: many; D gene: .; CDR3 protein: CASIEQGAYRYGYTF; CDR3 DNA: TGTGCCAGCATTGAACAGGGCGCCTATCGGTATGGCTACACCTTC
J gene: TRBJ1-6; V gene: TRBV27; CDR3 length: 14; clone size: once; D gene: .; CDR3 protein: CASKLGTYNSPLHF; CDR3 DNA: TGTGCCAGCAAACTGGGCACCTATAATTCACCCCTCCACTTT
J gene: TRBJ1-1; V gene: TRBV4-1; CDR3 length: 14; clone size: once; D gene: .; CDR3 protein: CASSFRTENTEAFF; CDR3 DNA: TGCGCCAGCAGCTTCCGAACAGAGAACACTGAAGCTTTCTTT
J gene: TRBJ2-2; V gene: TRBV12-5; CDR3 length: 15; clone size: .; D gene: TRBD1; CDR3 protein: CASGLVPGGTGELFF; CDR3 DNA: TGTGCTAGTGGTTTGGTACCAGGGGGCACCGGGGAGCTGTTTTTT
J gene: TRBJ1-1; V gene: TRBV7-8; CDR3 length: 15; clone size: .; D gene: TRBD1; CDR3 protein: CASSETDRGNTEAFF; CDR3 DNA: TGTGCCAGCAGCGAAACGGACAGGGGGAACACTGAAGCTTTCTTT
J gene: TRBJ2-3; V gene: TRBV7-9; CDR3 length: 14; clone size: .; D gene: .; CDR3 protein: CASRTETSTDTQYF; CDR3 DNA: TGTGCCAGCAGGACAGAGACTAGCACAGATACGCAGTATTTT
J gene: TRBJ2-1; V gene: TRBV5-8; CDR3 length: 12; clone size: once; D gene: .; CDR3 protein: CASSPWEAEQFF; CDR3 DNA: TGTGCCAGCAGCCCGTGGGAGGCTGAGCAGTTCTTC
J gene: TRBJ2-7; V gene: TRBV5-1; CDR3 length: 14; clone size: .; D gene: TRBD2; CDR3 protein: CASRAGVTSYEQYF; CDR3 DNA: TGCGCCAGCAGAGCGGGGGTTACCTCCTACGAGCAGTACTTC
J gene: TRBJ1-2; V gene: TRBV2; CDR3 length: 12; clone size: few; D gene: TRBD1; CDR3 protein: CASIGQGSGYTF; CDR3 DNA: TGTGCCAGCATCGGACAGGGGTCTGGCTACACCTTC